Listed here are 25 T cell receptor beta chains from one sample, sequenced in a study of T cells in Graves' hyperthyroidism and ophthalmopathy. RNA transcripts provided the source from which TCR beta CDR3 regions were amplified. During a first-round RT-PCR of the TCR CDR3, the HTBI primer set was used. TCRdb analysed the multiplex PCR reads with MiXCR anew, one entry per CDR3 protein. The sample lists approximately 400,000 distinct CDR3 sequences, around an eighth occurring once. Sequenced input: blood. These receptors all come from a young man with Graves' hyperthyroidism that later progressed to Graves' ophthalmopathy.

The chain has TRBV11-2 and TRBJ2-5; D remains unclear. CDR1 is SGHAT and CDR2 is FQNNGV in the germline V gene. The CDR3 loop spans 14 amino acids. The V end lost 8 bases, the J end lost 4 bases, and 17 bases lay between the germline ends. In DNA, the CDR3 is TGTGCCAGCTCACCAAGGGCCACGGGAGAGACCCAGTACTTC. Encoded protein: CASSPRATGETQYF.

This clonotype has ten or more counts. The CDR3 DNA reads TGTGCCAGCAGCCCGTCGGACAGGGTGGCTATTCGTACAGATACGCAGTATTTT. It is translated as CASSPSDRVAIRTDTQYF. This chain connects TRBV7-9 to TRBJ2-3; TRBD1 matches 8 bases. V lost 5 bases and J lost 3; bases outside the gene matches: 16. The CDR3 loop spans 18 amino acids. The germline V gene has CDR1 SEHNR and CDR2 FQNEAQ (reference sequence).

This clonotype was counted between two and nine times. This chain joins TRBV10-2 and TRBJ2-5, with TRBD2 matching 14 bases. The V gene end was trimmed by 6 bases and the J gene end by 1 base; junction bases not matched to a gene: 10. The germline gives CDR1 WSHSY, CDR2 SAAADI. The CDR3 length is 18 residues. The CDR3 bases are TGCGCCAGCAGCTCCCTGGGGACTAGCGGGGGAATCCAAGAGACCCAGTACTTC. Translating gives CASSSLGTSGGIQETQYF.

This clonotype was seen at least ten times. The chain joins TRBV3-1 to TRBJ2-5; TRBD2 matches 8 bases. CDR1 and CDR2 from the germline V gene are LGHDT and YNNKEL (reference sequence). This CDR3 contains 15 residues. Trimming cost V 3 bases and J 2 bases; bases outside gene matches: 5. This chain's CDR3 is CASSQGLETQETQYF. CDR3 DNA sequence: TGTGCCAGCAGCCAGGGACTAGAGACACAAGAGACCCAGTACTTC.

Ten or more counts support this clonotype. The CDR3 region is CSVESGAGTQYF. In DNA form, the CDR3 reads TGCAGCGTTGAGTCGGGGGCTGGGACCCAGTACTTC. The V gene is TRBV29-1, the J gene TRBJ2-5; D is possibly TRBD1 or TRBD2 (6 bases each). Trimming took 3 bases from V and 7 from J, leaving 12 bases between them. The CDR3 is made up of 12 amino acids. Per germline, CDR1 SQVTM and CDR2 ANQGSEA.

This clonotype was recorded at least ten times. This sequence joins TRBV20-1 and TRBJ1-1, with D perhaps TRBD1 (5 bases). V lost 4 bases and J 5 bases, leaving 20 bases between the germline ends. CDR1 is DFQATT, CDR2 SNEGSKA, per germline (reference sequence). The CDR3 has 15 amino acids. CDR3: CSATSFTGTGTEAFF. Written as DNA, the CDR3 is TGCAGTGCTACTTCGTTCACAGGCACGGGGACTGAAGCTTTCTTT.

The V call is TRBV5-4, the J call TRBJ2-3; the match to TRBD2 covers 11 bases. The CDR3 sequence is 17 residues long. J was trimmed by 3 bases and V by 3 bases; bases with no gene match: 9. Germline V gene sequence: CDR1 SGHNT, CDR2 YYREEE (reference sequence). In DNA form, the CDR3 reads TGTGCCAGCAGCTCTTCCTTAGCGGGGGGGAGGACAGATACGCAGTATTTT. Amino acid sequence: CASSSSLAGGRTDTQYF. Combining the CDR3 with reference TRBV5-4 and TRBJ2-3 gives the whole variable domain ETGVTQSPTHLIKTRGQQVTLRCSSQSGHNTVSWYQQALGQGPQFIFQYYREEENGRGNFPPRFSGLQFPNYSSELNVNALELDDSALYLCASSSSLAGGRTDTQYFGPGTRLTVL.

The chain employs TRBV18 and TRBJ2-7; 10 nucleotides agree with TRBD2. The CDR3 has 16 residues. From germline, CDR1 is KGHSH and CDR2 LQKENI. The trim removed 1 base at V and 6 bases at J, leaving 9 bases unmatched. The CDR3 region is CASSPLASGGAGEQYF. As DNA, the CDR3 is TGTGCCAGCTCACCACTCGCCAGCGGGGGGGCCGGCGAGCAGTACTTC.

This clonotype was counted between two and nine times. The chain uses TRBV9 and TRBJ1-6; possible D gene TRBD1, 6 bases. There are 15 residues in the CDR3. Germline CDR1 SGDLS, CDR2 YYNGEE. V was shortened by 6 bases and J by 4 bases, with 14 bases between the two germline ends. CDR3 region: CASNREGDYNSPLHF. DNA of the CDR3: TGTGCCAGCAACCGGGAGGGGGATTATAATTCACCCCTCCACTTT.

The chain couples TRBV30 to TRBJ1-2, with D possibly being TRBD1 (6 bases). This CDR3 spans 14 amino acids. V shed 8 bases and J shed 8 bases, with 24 bases lying between them. The V gene's germline CDR1 is GTSNPN and CDR2 SVGIG (reference sequence). The CDR3, as DNA: TGTGCCATGAACCGACAGGCTGTGAGTTCGGGCTACACCTTC. It is translated as CAMNRQAVSSGYTF.

This clonotype has a count of ten or more. For the CDR3, the DNA is TGCAGCGCAAATGGGGCAGATCGCTCTGGCTACACCTTC. This encodes CSANGADRSGYTF. The rearrangement links TRBV29-1 to TRBJ1-2; tentative D call: TRBD1 (5 bases). The V and J ends lost 7 bases and 7 bases respectively, with 19 bases between them. Germline V CDR1 and CDR2: SQVTM, ANQGSEA. The CDR3 is 13 amino acids.

This clonotype was detected a few times. J is TRBJ2-7 and V is TRBV7-6; 9 nucleotides agree with TRBD1. Germline assignment: CDR1 SGHVS and CDR2 FNYEAQ. The CDR3 sequence is 14 residues long. Trimming removed 7 bases from V and 2 bases from J; junction bases left unmatched: 6. CDR3 bases: TGTGCCAGCACCCCGGGACAGGGAACCTACGAGCAGTACTTC. It specifies CASTPGQGTYEQYF. Full variable domain (outside the CDR3, taken from reference TRBV7-6 and TRBJ2-7): GAGVSQSPRYKVTKRGQDVALRCDPISGHVSLYWYRQALGQGPEFLTYFNYEAQQDKSGLPNDRFSAERPEGSISTLTIQRTEQRDSAMYRCASTPGQGTYEQYFGPGTRLTVT.

The chain joins TRBV29-1 to TRBJ2-5, with 8 bases that match TRBD2. The ends lost 6 bases at V and 1 base at J; junction bases unmatched: 4. The germline V gene encodes CDR1 SQVTM and CDR2 ANQGSEA. This CDR3 has 13 amino acids. CDR3 in DNA: TGCAGCGTCCGGCGGGGGGTCCAAGAGACCCAGTACTTC. As protein: CSVRRGVQETQYF.

CDR3 protein: CAISTLWKRELGNEQFF. CDR3 in DNA: TGTGCCATCAGTACTCTTTGGAAGCGGGAGTTGGGCAATGAGCAGTTCTTC. This chain uses TRBV10-3 with TRBJ2-1; TRBD2 agrees at 8 bases. Germline loops: CDR1 ENHRY, CDR2 SYGVKD. Trimming cost V 5 bases and J 6 bases; bases outside gene matches: 15. This CDR3 region has 17 residues.

This clonotype has ten or more counts. The V call is TRBV9, the J call TRBJ2-1, with D tentatively TRBD2 (6 bases). This CDR3 region has 13 residues. V lost 4 bases to trimming and J lost 6 bases, with 11 bases between them. Germline values: CDR1 SGDLS, CDR2 YYNGEE. CDR3 sequence (DNA): TGTGCCAGCAGCCCCAGGGAGGCCAATGAGCAGTTCTTC. The encoded protein is CASSPREANEQFF.

The chain is built from TRBV19 and TRBJ2-7; weak D call: TRBD2 (6 bases). Per germline, CDR1 LNHDA and CDR2 SQIVND (reference sequence). V shed 6 bases and J shed 4 bases, with 16 bases lying between them. The CDR3 totals 14 residues. The CDR3 sequence is CASSEGEAGYEQYF. The CDR3 coding sequence is TGTGCCAGTAGCGAAGGGGAGGCCGGTTACGAGCAGTACTTC.

A note on this clonotype: A much larger clone differs by one base, so this may be a read error. The rearrangement uses TRBV6-1 and TRBJ1-1; unclear D gene. The CDR3 length is 15 residues. V lost 4 bases, J lost 1 base, and 13 bases lay in between. CDR1 MNHNS and CDR2 SASEGT come from the germline V gene. CDR3 nucleotides: TGTGCCAGCAGTGCAGAGTGGGCAGGGAACACTGAAGCTTTCTTT. Protein product: CASSAEWAGNTEAFF.

The table lists this clonotype with many counts. The chain recombines TRBV28 with TRBJ1-2; D remains ambiguous. CDR3 size: 11 residues. V was cut by 4 bases and J by 7 bases, with 7 bases left in between. The V gene's germline CDR1 is MDHEN and CDR2 SYDVKM. The CDR3: CASSSRSGYTF. CDR3 DNA sequence: TGTGCCAGCAGTTCCAGGAGTGGCTACACCTTC.

This clonotype was counted many times. This rearrangement joins TRBV6-1 to TRBJ2-1, with TRBD1 matching over 7 bases. V gave up 7 bases and J gave up 10 bases; unmatched junction bases: 16. CDR3 length equals 15 residues. Germline V gives CDR1 MNHNS, CDR2 SASEGT. CDR3 region: CASIESQGVTLEQFF. The CDR3 DNA reads TGTGCCAGCATTGAGTCCCAGGGGGTCACGTTGGAGCAGTTCTTC.

This clonotype was picked up a small number of times. The chain is built from TRBV7-7 and TRBJ2-5; TRBD1 agrees at 10 bases. After removal of 5 bases from V and 5 bases from J, the junction contained 5 bases not matched to a gene. CDR1 is SSHAT and CDR2 is FNYEAQ in the germline V gene (reference sequence). CDR3 size: 14 residues. For the CDR3, the DNA is TGTGCCAGCAGCCCGGGACAGGGGATGGAGACCCAGTACTTC. As protein: CASSPGQGMETQYF. The entire variable domain, with the rest obtained from reference TRBV7-7 and TRBJ2-5, is as follows: GAGVSQSPRYKVTKRGQDVTLRCDPISSHATLYWYQQALGQGPEFLTYFNYEAQPDKSGLPSDRFSAERPEGSISTLTIQRTEQRDSAMYRCASSPGQGMETQYFGPGTRLLVL.

This clonotype has a handful of counts. The J gene is TRBJ2-1, the V gene TRBV27; no clear D. The germline V gene has CDR1 MNHEY and CDR2 SMNVEV (reference sequence). Trimming took 3 bases from V and 4 from J, leaving 16 bases between them. This CDR3 region has 16 residues. The CDR3 DNA sequence: TGTGCCAGCAGTTTTTCTGGACGGATGATATACAATGAGCAGTTCTTC. Protein sequence: CASSFSGRMIYNEQFF.

This chain joins TRBV19 and TRBJ1-2, with unresolved D. From germline, CDR1 is LNHDA and CDR2 SQIVND (reference sequence). V gave up 5 bases and J gave up 4 bases, with 11 bases separating them. The CDR3 covers 13 residues. The CDR3: CASSAGQSYGYTF. The CDR3 coding sequence is TGTGCCAGTAGTGCGGGCCAGTCCTATGGCTACACCTTC.

This clonotype was seen many times. This chain uses TRBV20-1 with TRBJ1-1; D might be TRBD1 (5 bases). The ends were cut back, 4 bases at V and 5 bases at J, with 14 bases in the middle. Per the germline V gene, CDR1 is DFQATT and CDR2 is SNEGSKA (reference sequence). The CDR3 is 13 amino acids. The CDR3, as DNA: TGCAGTGCTAACCGGGGATGGGGGACTGAAGCTTTCTTT. As protein: CSANRGWGTEAFF.

This clonotype was counted ten times or more. The chain joins TRBV7-9 to TRBJ2-5, with D hard to call. Trimming pared 5 bases from V and 0 bases from J, leaving 16 bases between. Per germline, CDR1 SEHNR and CDR2 FQNEAQ (reference sequence). The CDR3 sequence is 16 residues long. The CDR3: CASSHPQGVYQETQYF. CDR3 coding DNA: TGTGCCAGCAGCCACCCCCAAGGTGTGTACCAAGAGACCCAGTACTTC.

This clonotype came up a few times. The chain combines TRBV15 with TRBJ2-7; 7 bases match TRBD1. With V trimmed by 5 bases and J by 5 bases, 3 bases remained unmatched. CDR1 and CDR2 from the germline V gene are LNHNV and YYDKDF (reference sequence). This CDR3 has 12 amino acids. The CDR3 region has the DNA TGTGCCACCAGCCTAGACAGGGACGAGCAGTACTTC. This codes for CATSLDRDEQYF.